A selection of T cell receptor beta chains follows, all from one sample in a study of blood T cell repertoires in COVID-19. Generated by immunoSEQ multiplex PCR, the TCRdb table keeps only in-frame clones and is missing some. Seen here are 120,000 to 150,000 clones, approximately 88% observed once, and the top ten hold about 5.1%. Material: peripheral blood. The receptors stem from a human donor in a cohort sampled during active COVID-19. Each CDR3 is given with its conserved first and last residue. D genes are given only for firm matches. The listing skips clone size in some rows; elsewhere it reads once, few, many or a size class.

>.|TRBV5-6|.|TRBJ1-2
TGTGCCAGCAGCTTGCCAGGGATGGACTATGGCTACACCTTC
CASSLPGMDYGYTF
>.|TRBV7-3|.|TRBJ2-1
TGTGCCAGCAGCGCGCGCCGGGGGGCTCCGGGCAATGAGCAGTTCTTC
CASSARRGAPGNEQFF
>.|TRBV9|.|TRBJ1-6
TGTGCCAGCAGCCCCCTGGCAGGGCCTAATTCACCCCTCCACTTT
CASSPLAGPNSPLHF
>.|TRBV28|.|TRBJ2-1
TGTGCCAGCAGTTTTCACCGCCGGGACATAGACTCCTACAATGAGCAGTTCTTC
CASSFHRRDIDSYNEQFF
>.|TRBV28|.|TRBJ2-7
TGTGCCAGCAGTTTATCGGACACCATCTACGAGCAGTACTTC
CASSLSDTIYEQYF
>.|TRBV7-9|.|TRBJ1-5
TGTGCCAGCAGCCCCCGTGCGGGACCCCCCGGTCAGCCCCAGCATTTT
CASSPRAGPPGQPQHF
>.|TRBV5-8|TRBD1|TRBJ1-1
TGTGCCAGCAGCTTGCCGGACAGGGTGGCGATTGAAGCTTTCTTT
CASSLPDRVAIEAFF
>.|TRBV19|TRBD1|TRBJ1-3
TGTGCCAGTAGTATATTCCGGACAGGAGCTGGAAACACCATATATTTT
CASSIFRTGAGNTIYF
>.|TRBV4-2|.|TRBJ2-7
TGTGCCAGCAGCCAAGCACCAGGCTACGAGCAGTACTTC
CASSQAPGYEQYF
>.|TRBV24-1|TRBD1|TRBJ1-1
TGTGCCACCAGTGAGAGGAGGGGGCGCAGGAACACTGAAGCTTTCTTT
CATSERRGRRNTEAFF
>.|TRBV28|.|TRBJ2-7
TGTGCCAGCCAGGGATCGTCCTACGAGCAGTACTTC
CASQGSSYEQYF
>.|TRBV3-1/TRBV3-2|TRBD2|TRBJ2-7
TGTGCCAGCAGCCAATCCATTAGCGGGGCTTACGAGCAGTACTTC
CASSQSISGAYEQYF
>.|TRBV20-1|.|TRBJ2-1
TGCAGTGCTAGTGAAGGGACTTCCTCGGTAAACTACAATGAGCAGTTCTTC
CSASEGTSSVNYNEQFF
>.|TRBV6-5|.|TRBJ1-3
TGTGCCAGCAGTTACTCGACCGGGTCTGGAAACACCATATATTTT
CASSYSTGSGNTIYF
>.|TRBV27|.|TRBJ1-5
TGTGCCAGCAGTTTCTCGGGCAGGGCCAATCAGCCCCAGCATTTT
CASSFSGRANQPQHF
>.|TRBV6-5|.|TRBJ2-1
TGTGCCAGCAGTTTGCAGGGCATATACAATGAGCAGTTCTTC
CASSLQGIYNEQFF
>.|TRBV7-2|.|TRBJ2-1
TGTGCCAGCAGCTTATTGCCGGAGTATTCCCGGAACAATGAGCAGTTCTTC
CASSLLPEYSRNNEQFF
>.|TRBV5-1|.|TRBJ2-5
TGCGCCAGCAGCCCGTCGGGTCAAGAGACCCAGTACTTC
CASSPSGQETQYF
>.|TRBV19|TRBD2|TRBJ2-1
TGTGCCAGTAGTAGGACTAGCGGGAGTAGCTCCTACAATGAGCAGTTCTTC
CASSRTSGSSSYNEQFF
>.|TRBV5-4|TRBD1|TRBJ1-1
TGTGCCAGCAGCTTGCCTGGGACAGGGGTAAATGAAGCTTTCTTT
CASSLPGTGVNEAFF
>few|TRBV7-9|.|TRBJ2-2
TGTGCCAGCAGCTCTTACAGGGCTACCGGCACCGGGGAGCTGTTTTTT
CASSSYRATGTGELFF
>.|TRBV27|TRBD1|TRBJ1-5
TGTGCCAGCAGTTCTGGGACAGGGAGCAATCAGCCCCAGCATTTT
CASSSGTGSNQPQHF
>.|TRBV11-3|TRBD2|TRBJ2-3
TGTGCCAGCAGCCAGGGGACTAGCGGGGGGACCACAGATACGCAGTATTTT
CASSQGTSGGTTDTQYF
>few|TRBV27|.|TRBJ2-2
TGTGCCAGCAGCCTCACCGGGGAGCTGTTTTTT
CASSLTGELFF
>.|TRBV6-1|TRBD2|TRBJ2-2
TGTGCCAGCAGTGAATGGGGGACTAGCGGGATCACCGGGGAGCTGTTTTTT
CASSEWGTSGITGELFF
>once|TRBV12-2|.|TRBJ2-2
TGTGCAAGTCGCCCGCCGGGACACGCGGTGTTTTTT
CASRPPGHAVFF
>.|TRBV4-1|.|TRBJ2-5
TGCGCCAGCAGCCAAGATTTCGGGGGACAAGAGACCCAGTACTTC
CASSQDFGGQETQYF
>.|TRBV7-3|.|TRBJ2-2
TGTGCCAGCAGCTCCAGACCTGGGGGCTTGGGGACCGGGGAGCTGTTTTTT
CASSSRPGGLGTGELFF
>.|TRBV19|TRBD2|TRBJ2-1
TGTGCCAGTCGGCTAGCGGGTGTAAATAGTGAGCAGTTCTTC
CASRLAGVNSEQFF
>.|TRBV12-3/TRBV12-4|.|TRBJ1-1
TGTGCCAGCAGTTTACTAGCAAACACTGAAGCTTTCTTT
CASSLLANTEAFF
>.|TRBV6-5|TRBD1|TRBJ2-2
TGTGCCAGCAGAGGACAGGGGGCGAACACCGGGGAGCTGTTTTTT
CASRGQGANTGELFF
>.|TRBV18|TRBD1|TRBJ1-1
TGTGCCAGCTCACCACCGGGACAGGGGCCCATGAACACTGAAGCTTTCTTT
CASSPPGQGPMNTEAFF
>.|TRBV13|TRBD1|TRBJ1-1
TGTGCCAGCAGCTACAGGGGTGGAAACACTGAAGCTTTCTTT
CASSYRGGNTEAFF
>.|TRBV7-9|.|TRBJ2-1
TGTGCCAGCAGCTTCGAGGGTTCCCGGGTGGTCTTC
CASSFEGSRVVF
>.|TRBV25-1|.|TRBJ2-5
TGTGCCAGCAGTGAAGCAATTTCGACAGGTATCCACCAAGAGACCCAGTACTTC
CASSEAISTGIHQETQYF
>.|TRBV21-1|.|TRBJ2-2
TGTGCCAGCAGCAAAGTGGGCAAGGGGCGCCCCGGGGAGCTGTTTTTT
CASSKVGKGRPGELFF
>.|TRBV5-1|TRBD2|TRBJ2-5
TGCGCCAGCAGCTATGGACTAGCGGGGGGGACAGAGACCCAGTACTTC
CASSYGLAGGTETQYF
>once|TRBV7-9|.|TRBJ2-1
TGTGCCAGCAGCCCCCTGGTGGGGGCTGGCTCCTACAATGAGCAGTTCTTC
CASSPLVGAGSYNEQFF
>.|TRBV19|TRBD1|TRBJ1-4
TGTGCCAGTAATCGGGACAGGGGAGGAGGTGAAAAACTGTTTTTT
CASNRDRGGGEKLFF
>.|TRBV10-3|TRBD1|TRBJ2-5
TGTGCCATCAGTGAAGGACAGGTGACAAGAAAGACCCAGTACTTC
CAISEGQVTRKTQYF
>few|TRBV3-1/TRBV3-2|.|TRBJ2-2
TGTGCCAGCAGGCTTAGTGCCGGGGAGCTGTTTTTT
CASRLSAGELFF
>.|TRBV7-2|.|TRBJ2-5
TGTGCCAGCAGCTTAGATACGGGACAAGAGACCCAGTACTTC
CASSLDTGQETQYF
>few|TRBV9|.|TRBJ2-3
TGTGCCAGCAGCGGGTTAGGGGTGACAGATACGCAGTATTTT
CASSGLGVTDTQYF
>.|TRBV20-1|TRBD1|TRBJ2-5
TGCAGTGTTAGTGGGCCGGGGACAGGAGAGACCCAGTACTTC
CSVSGPGTGETQYF